This T cell receptor beta chain was recorded in a study of shared clonotypes between healthy human individuals. About the research overall: With ages of 18 to 49, the donors were two women and three men.

Produced via immunoSEQ multiplex PCR; TCRdb's table is partial and in-frame only. The table has roughly 2,500,000 clones, approximately 93% seen once. Regarding the study as a whole: Clonotype sharing among the donors was expected to vary with sequencing depth.

The donor cohort consisted entirely of Caucasian adults residing in Nashville, Tennessee. With V trimmed by 2 bases and J by 2 bases, 7 bases remained unmatched. This CDR3 contains 16 residues. The germline V gene encodes CDR1 MDHEN and CDR2 SYDVKM. Turning to this clone: Antigen specificity is unknown.

Sequencing used naive CD4+ T cells from PBMCs. Subset noted: CD45RA+ positively selected. This chain links TRBV28 with TRBJ2-7; 9 nucleotides align to TRBD2. This receptor was obtained from a man aged 18 to 29 in good health. Some clones in this sample may be carry-over from other donors' samples. CDR3 DNA: TGTGCCAGCAGTTTAAGTGGCGGGAGGGTCCCCTACGAGCAGTACTTC. Amino acid sequence: CASSLSGGRVPYEQYF.